This T cell receptor beta chain appears in the sequencing data of a study of CD8+CD57+ T cells in acquired aplastic anemia. V was clipped by 5 bases and J by 1 base, with 10 bases between them. CDR1 and CDR2 (germline): SGHTA, FQGNSA. The CDR3 has 14 residues. This clonotype was picked up a small number of times. All sequencing subjects had displayed CD8+CD57+ cell expansion on flow cytometry. Genomic DNA, serving as template, underwent TCR beta VDJ and CDR3 profiling. One entry per CDR3 protein, called by TCRdb with MiXCR from the reads. The table shows approximately 58,000 distinct CDR3 sequences, with about 56% occurring only once.

This chain uses TRBV7-2 with TRBJ2-3; D may be TRBD1 (5 bases). The source of this sequence is a human donor with aplastic anemia. Sequencing input: sorted CD4+, CD8+, or CD8+CD57+ T cells (not recorded which) from PBMCs. CDR3 nucleotides: TGTGCCAGCAGCCGCATAGGGGGCACAGATACGCAGTATTTT. Translating it yields CASSRIGGTDTQYF.